This is a list of T cell receptor beta chains from one sample in a study of blood T cells in healthy people across ages. MiXCR, applied by TCRdb to the 5' RACE reads, yields one record per CDR3 protein. The sample consists of fewer than 2 million distinct CDR3 sequences, 30% to 40% of them appearing once. Sequencing used blood. These receptors all stem from a human donor in good health. Both conserved end residues are part of each CDR3. D genes are given only for firm matches. Only part of the rows carry a size: once, few, many, or a class if the clone is expanded.

V: TRBV6-2/TRBV6-3
size: once
J: TRBJ2-6
D: TRBD1
DNA: TGTGCCAGCAGTTACTTTTATAGGGGGCAGGGGGCCAACGTCCTGACTTTC
CDR3: CASSYFYRGQGANVLTF

V: TRBV11-2
size: NA
J: TRBJ2-7
D: TRBD2
DNA: TGTGCCAGCAGCTCCGCGGGGGTACCCTACGAGCAGTACTTC
CDR3: CASSSAGVPYEQYF

V: TRBV5-1
size: NA
J: TRBJ2-1
D: TRBD1
DNA: TGCGCCAGCAGCCATGCACTTGGGACAGGGATTGAGCAGTTCTTC
CDR3: CASSHALGTGIEQFF

V: TRBV5-1
size: once
J: TRBJ1-4
D: NA
DNA: TGCGCCAGCAGCTTGGAGTCAGGGTTCGAAAAACTGTTTTTT
CDR3: CASSLESGFEKLFF

V: TRBV20-1
size: NA
J: TRBJ2-5
D: NA
DNA: TGCAGTGCTTTCCAGCCTGTGACCCAGTACTTC
CDR3: CSAFQPVTQYF

V: TRBV9
size: few
J: TRBJ2-7
D: NA
DNA: TGTGCCAGCAGCCCGACAGGGAGGGTCTACGAGCAGTACTTC
CDR3: CASSPTGRVYEQYF

V: TRBV7-9
size: few
J: TRBJ2-7
D: NA
DNA: TGCGCCAGCAGCTTGGAGGACCCCTACGAGCAGTACTTC
CDR3: CASSLEDPYEQYF

V: TRBV5-1
size: few
J: TRBJ2-1
D: TRBD2
DNA: TGCGCCAGCAGCTTCCCGAGCGGGGGGTCGGGAGAGCAGTTCTTC
CDR3: CASSFPSGGSGEQFF

V: TRBV7-2
size: NA
J: TRBJ2-1
D: NA
DNA: TGTGCCAGCAGCTCGGACCCGAGGGGGTACAATGAGCAGTTCTTC
CDR3: CASSSDPRGYNEQFF

V: TRBV20-1
size: few
J: TRBJ1-5
D: NA
DNA: TGCAGTGCTAGAGCCGCCCCGACAGGTGACTCCAATCAGCCCCAGCATTTT
CDR3: CSARAAPTGDSNQPQHF

V: TRBV20-1
size: NA
J: TRBJ1-5
D: TRBD1
DNA: TGCAGGGCTGGTGACAGGGGTGGTCAGCCCCAGCATTTT
CDR3: CRAGDRGGQPQHF

V: TRBV4-2
size: NA
J: TRBJ2-5
D: TRBD2
DNA: TGTGCCAGCGGTTTAGCGGGGTTGGGAGAGACCCAGTACTTC
CDR3: CASGLAGLGETQYF

V: TRBV4-1
size: few
J: TRBJ1-1
D: NA
DNA: TGCGCCAGCAGCCAAGATCTAGGCCAAGGGACTGAAGCTTTCTTT
CDR3: CASSQDLGQGTEAFF

V: TRBV12-3/TRBV12-4
size: few
J: TRBJ1-4
D: NA
DNA: TGTGCCAGCCGGAGGGGGACAACTAATGAAAAACTGTTTTTT
CDR3: CASRRGTTNEKLFF

V: TRBV28
size: NA
J: TRBJ2-7
D: NA
DNA: TGTGCCAGCTGTAGCGGCTCCTACGAGCAGTACTTC
CDR3: CASCSGSYEQYF

V: TRBV7-8
size: NA
J: TRBJ2-2
D: NA
DNA: TGTGCAACGACAAGATCCACCGGGGAGCTGTTTTTT
CDR3: CATTRSTGELFF

V: TRBV20-1
size: NA
J: TRBJ1-5
D: NA
DNA: TGCAGTGCTTTCGAGAATTCTATAAGCAATCAGCCCCAGCATTTT
CDR3: CSAFENSISNQPQHF

V: TRBV3-1
size: NA
J: TRBJ2-3
D: NA
DNA: TGTGCCAGCAGCCAACGACTCTCCACAGATACGCGGTATTTT
CDR3: CASSQRLSTDTRYF

V: TRBV4-3
size: few
J: TRBJ1-6
D: NA
DNA: TGCGCCAGCAGCCAAGAAGCCCCTCCATTAAGTTCCTATAATTCACCCCTCCACTTT
CDR3: CASSQEAPPLSSYNSPLHF

V: TRBV7-2
size: NA
J: TRBJ2-3
D: NA
DNA: TGTGCCAGCAGCTTAAGCGACACAGATACGCAGTATTTT
CDR3: CASSLSDTDTQYF

V: TRBV12-3/TRBV12-4
size: NA
J: TRBJ1-2
D: TRBD1
DNA: TGTGCCAGCAGCCTACAGGGGGCTTCCCTCTATGGCTACACCTTC
CDR3: CASSLQGASLYGYTF

V: TRBV30
size: NA
J: TRBJ2-5
D: NA
DNA: TGTGCCTGGAGTGTACGGGAAGCCCAGTACTTC
CDR3: CAWSVREAQYF

V: TRBV2
size: few
J: TRBJ2-1
D: NA
DNA: TGTGCCAGCAGTGAAGCGCTTGGTACCTCCGCTAACAATGAGCAGTTCTTC
CDR3: CASSEALGTSANNEQFF

V: TRBV10-3
size: NA
J: TRBJ1-1
D: NA
DNA: TGTGCCATCATGGGGGAGAACGGGAACACTGAAGCTTTCTTT
CDR3: CAIMGENGNTEAFF

V: TRBV10-3
size: NA
J: TRBJ2-7
D: NA
DNA: TGTGCCATCAGTGGCGGTCGGGTGATGGACCCAACTTACGAGCAGTACTTC
CDR3: CAISGGRVMDPTYEQYF

V: TRBV20-1
size: NA
J: TRBJ1-2
D: TRBD1
DNA: TGCAGTGCCCCAACCCCAGGGGGAATCTATGGCTACACCTTC
CDR3: CSAPTPGGIYGYTF

V: TRBV7-8
size: NA
J: TRBJ2-3
D: NA
DNA: TGTGCCAGCAGGACGGGCCGGCGGATAGATACGCAGTATTTT
CDR3: CASRTGRRIDTQYF

V: TRBV7-2
size: NA
J: TRBJ2-7
D: NA
DNA: TGTGCCAGCAGCTTCACATCGGGGGCCGGGTTCGAGCAGTACTTC
CDR3: CASSFTSGAGFEQYF

V: TRBV20-1
size: NA
J: TRBJ2-1
D: NA
DNA: TGCAGTGCTAGGGACCGGGGGGCCCTGTACTACAATGAGCAGTTCTTC
CDR3: CSARDRGALYYNEQFF

V: TRBV12-3/TRBV12-4
size: few
J: TRBJ1-1
D: NA
DNA: TGTGCCAGCACCCCGATTCGGGGGCGGAGGACTGAAGCTTTCTTT
CDR3: CASTPIRGRRTEAFF

V: TRBV28
size: NA
J: TRBJ1-4
D: NA
DNA: TGTGCCAGCACCCTGGGGACGGGTGAAAAACTGTTTTTT
CDR3: CASTLGTGEKLFF

V: TRBV6-1
size: NA
J: TRBJ2-7
D: NA
DNA: TGTGCCAGCAGTGAAGGTGGGGAAGTACCCTACGAGCAGTACTTC
CDR3: CASSEGGEVPYEQYF

V: TRBV7-2
size: NA
J: TRBJ1-1
D: NA
DNA: TGTGCCAGCATTCCAACGCCCAACAATCTTGAAGCTTTCTTT
CDR3: CASIPTPNNLEAFF

V: TRBV4-3
size: few
J: TRBJ2-3
D: TRBD2
DNA: TGCGCCAGCAGCGCCAAGCGGGGGGAGGGCACAGATACGCAGTATTTT
CDR3: CASSAKRGEGTDTQYF

V: TRBV6-6
size: NA
J: TRBJ1-2
D: NA
DNA: TGTGCCAGCAGTTACTCGGAGGGGAATGTTGGCTACACCTTC
CDR3: CASSYSEGNVGYTF

V: TRBV3-1
size: NA
J: TRBJ2-3
D: NA
DNA: TGTGCCAGCAGCCAAGCTAGATCAACGCAGTATTTT
CDR3: CASSQARSTQYF

V: TRBV6-1
size: NA
J: TRBJ1-2
D: TRBD1
DNA: TGTGCCAGCAGTGAATCAGGGACAGGGGGATATGGCTACACCTTC
CDR3: CASSESGTGGYGYTF

V: TRBV7-2
size: NA
J: TRBJ1-5
D: NA
DNA: TGTGCCAGCAGCTTAGACGCAGGGAGTCGTCATCAGCCCCAGCATTTT
CDR3: CASSLDAGSRHQPQHF

V: TRBV12-3/TRBV12-4
size: NA
J: TRBJ2-5
D: NA
DNA: TGTGCCAGCAGTTTCCTCCCCAGCTGGGAGGAGACCCAGTACTTC
CDR3: CASSFLPSWEETQYF

V: TRBV27
size: few
J: TRBJ2-1
D: NA
DNA: TGTGCCACCATCAAAGATCATGAGCAGTTCTTC
CDR3: CATIKDHEQFF

V: TRBV29-1
size: few
J: TRBJ2-7
D: TRBD1
DNA: TGCAGCGTTGATGGGACAGGAACACCTACCGAGCAGTACTTC
CDR3: CSVDGTGTPTEQYF

V: TRBV7-6
size: NA
J: TRBJ1-5
D: NA
DNA: TGTGCCAGCAGCTTAGAGCTCGCAGGACAGAGCAATCAGCCCCAGCATTTT
CDR3: CASSLELAGQSNQPQHF

V: TRBV29-1
size: once
J: TRBJ2-5
D: TRBD2
DNA: TGCAGCGGATCACTAGCGGGGGGCGGCTGGGAGACCCAGTACTTC
CDR3: CSGSLAGGGWETQYF

V: TRBV20-1
size: NA
J: TRBJ2-5
D: NA
DNA: TGCAGTGCTAGAGATGGGACGATCCAAGAGACCCAGTACTTC
CDR3: CSARDGTIQETQYF

V: TRBV7-8
size: few
J: TRBJ1-4
D: TRBD1
DNA: TGTGCCAGCAGCTTAGGGGGGACAGCCGATGAAAAACTGTTTTTT
CDR3: CASSLGGTADEKLFF

V: TRBV4-3
size: NA
J: TRBJ2-7
D: NA
DNA: TGCGCCAGCAGCCAAGGACCCTTCTACTACGAGCAGTACTTC
CDR3: CASSQGPFYYEQYF

V: TRBV6-2/TRBV6-3
size: once
J: TRBJ1-5
D: NA
DNA: TGTGCCAGCAGTGGCCTACCGGGGCAGCCCCAGCATTTT
CDR3: CASSGLPGQPQHF

V: TRBV9
size: NA
J: TRBJ2-3
D: NA
DNA: TGTGCCAGCAGCGTAGCGGGCAGGTTTGAGTCAGATACGCAGTATTTT
CDR3: CASSVAGRFESDTQYF